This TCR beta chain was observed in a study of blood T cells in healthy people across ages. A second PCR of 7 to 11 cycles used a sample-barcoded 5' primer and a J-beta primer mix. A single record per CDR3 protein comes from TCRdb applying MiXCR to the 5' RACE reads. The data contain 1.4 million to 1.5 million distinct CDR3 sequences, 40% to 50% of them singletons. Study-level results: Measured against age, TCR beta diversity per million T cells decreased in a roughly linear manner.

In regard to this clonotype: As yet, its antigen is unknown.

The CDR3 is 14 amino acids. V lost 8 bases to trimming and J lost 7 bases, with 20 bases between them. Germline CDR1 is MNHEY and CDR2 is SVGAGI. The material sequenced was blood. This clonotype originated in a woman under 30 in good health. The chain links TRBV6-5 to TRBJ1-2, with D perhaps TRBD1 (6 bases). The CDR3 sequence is CASGRGQSTAGYTF. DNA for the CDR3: TGTGCCAGCGGACGGGGACAAAGTACTGCTGGCTACACCTTC.